One sample yielded the 17 T cell receptor beta chains listed below, sequenced in a study of blood T cells in healthy people across ages. Using a J-beta primer mix together with a sample-barcoded 5' primer, a second PCR was run for roughly 6 to 12 cycles. A single record per CDR3 protein comes from TCRdb applying MiXCR to the 5' RACE reads. The sample holds hundreds of thousands of distinct CDR3 sequences; about 28% are singletons and the top ten take about 3.3%. These data also formed part of another study, on T cells of mothers and their children.

Material: blood. The receptors derive from a boy between 2 and 10 years old in good health.

V is TRBV5-1 and J is TRBJ1-2, with 7 positions matching TRBD1. From germline, CDR1 is SGHRS and CDR2 YFSETQ. The CDR3 consists of 14 residues. V dropped 4 bases and J dropped 4; count of bases not matched to a gene: 7. CDR3 nucleotide sequence: TGCGCCAGCAGCCTAGGACAGGCGATCTATGGCTACACCTTC. It codes for CASSLGQAIYGYTF.

The J gene is TRBJ2-6, the V gene TRBV3-1, with D possibly matching TRBD2 (5 bases). V lost 5 bases to trimming and J lost 3 bases, with 11 bases between them. Germline V CDR1 and CDR2: LGHDT, YNNKEL (reference sequence). The CDR3 has 15 amino acids. The CDR3 DNA reads TGTGCCAGCAGCTCCAGACTACTTGGGGCCAACGTCCTGACTTTC. It translates to CASSSRLLGANVLTF.

The rearrangement uses TRBV20-1 and TRBJ2-5; TRBD1 aligns across 12 bases. The J call may be mistaken, given a closer DNA end match to TRBJ2-1. The CDR3 is 14 residues long. Germline V lookup: CDR1 DFQATT, CDR2 SNEGSKA (reference sequence). This chain's CDR3 is CSAGGGQGANEQFF. The CDR3 DNA follows: TGCAGTGCTGGAGGGGGACAGGGGGCCAATGAGCAGTTCTTC.

V gene TRBV15 combines with J gene TRBJ2-5, with D perhaps matching TRBD2 (5 bases). The DNA end is a closer match to TRBJ2-1, so the J assignment may be wrong. Per the germline V gene, CDR1 is LNHNV and CDR2 is YYDKDF (reference sequence). The CDR3 spans 15 residues. The CDR3 loop is CATSRDSKAYNEQFF. DNA for the CDR3: TGTGCCACCAGCAGGGACTCAAAAGCCTACAATGAGCAGTTCTTC.

The chain employs TRBV6-5 and TRBJ1-6; possible D gene TRBD1, 6 bases. The CDR3 totals 13 residues. V was pared by 6 bases and J by 10 bases, with 13 bases between. Germline CDR1 reads MNHEY; CDR2 reads SVGAGI. The CDR3, as DNA: TGTGCCAGCAGACCTCCTACAGGGTCACCCCTCCACTTT. Translation: CASRPPTGSPLHF.

This chain joins TRBV6-6 and TRBJ2-7; D might be TRBD2 (6 bases). CDR3 length equals 15 residues. Germline V CDR1 and CDR2: MNHNY, SVGAGI (reference sequence). V lost 2 bases and J lost 4, with 15 bases in between. In DNA, the CDR3 is TGTGCCAGCAGTTACCCGATGCGGGAAGGGTACGAGCAGTACTTC. Amino acids: CASSYPMREGYEQYF.

The chain recombines TRBV29-1 with TRBJ1-1; D not certain. CDR1 SQVTM and CDR2 ANQGSEA come from the germline V gene. The CDR3 extends over 10 amino acids. The ends were cut back, 4 bases at V and 4 bases at J, with 4 bases in the middle. CDR3 sequence reads: CSVGSTEAFF. In DNA, the CDR3 is TGCAGCGTTGGAAGCACTGAAGCTTTCTTT.

As concerns this clonotype: Without the conserved terminal phenylalanine or tryptophan, this CDR3 likely stems from a read error. Because the CDR3's place on the DNA is in doubt, the DNA is left out and the CDR3 is given as listed by TCRdb. The chain's CDR3 is CSVAGGAI. V is TRBV29-1 and J is TRBJ1-2. From its first to its last residue, the CDR3 has 8 amino acids. The germline gives CDR1 SQVTM, CDR2 ANQGSEA.

This clonotype was seen only once. For the CDR3, the DNA is TGTGCCAGCAGCCTACACAGGGCAACTAATGAAAAACTGTTTTTT. Translation gives CASSLHRATNEKLFF. The chain recombines TRBV12-3 or TRBV12-4 with TRBJ1-4, with D possibly being TRBD1 (6 bases). CDR3 length: 15 residues. Trimming took 6 bases from V and 0 from J, leaving 11 bases between them.

In its sample, this clonotype was seen a few times. The V and J genes are TRBV6-5 and TRBJ2-2; D perhaps matches TRBD1 (6 bases). Germline lookup yields CDR1 MNHEY and CDR2 SVGAGI. V lost 5 bases to trimming and J lost 0 bases, with 13 bases between them. The CDR3 is 16 residues long. CDR3 region: CASSTPGQTNTGELFF. DNA for the CDR3: TGTGCCAGCAGTACTCCGGGACAAACGAACACCGGGGAGCTGTTTTTT.

This clonotype has a handful of counts. V is TRBV10-3 and J is TRBJ1-1; 8 bases align to TRBD1. J was trimmed by 3 bases and V by 11 bases; bases with no gene match: 5. CDR1 and CDR2 from the germline V gene are ENHRY and SYGVKD. The CDR3 length is 12 residues. The CDR3 reads CAAAGGDTEAFF. The CDR3 DNA is TGTGCCGCCGCAGGGGGCGACACTGAAGCTTTCTTT.

There are a few counts of this clonotype. CDR3 amino acids: CSVVGRWSTEAFF. In nucleotides, the CDR3 is TGCAGCGTTGTGGGGAGATGGTCCACTGAAGCTTTCTTT. The V and J genes are TRBV29-1 and TRBJ1-1, with unresolved D. Deletions cut 4 bases from V and 4 bases from J, with 13 bases between. There are 13 residues in the CDR3. From germline, CDR1 is SQVTM and CDR2 ANQGSEA.

The chain is built from TRBV3-1 and TRBJ2-3; no clear D gene. The CDR3 spans 15 residues. The germline CDR1 and CDR2 sequences are LGHDT and YNNKEL (reference sequence). Trimming shortened V by 1 base and J by 1 base, and 9 bases separated the two germline ends. The CDR3 sequence is CASSQGRARTDTQYF. CDR3 coding DNA: TGTGCCAGCAGCCAAGGTAGAGCCCGCACAGATACGCAGTATTTT.

The V call is TRBV11-3, the J call TRBJ2-5; 8 bases agree with TRBD2. The DNA matches TRBJ2-1 better at its end, which makes the J call doubtful. The CDR3 totals 17 residues. CDR1 is SGHNT, CDR2 YENEEA, per germline. The CDR3 bases are TGTGCCAGCAGCTTAAAGATTGGCGGGGGGCTTTACAATGAGCAGTTCTTC. Its protein product is CASSLKIGGGLYNEQFF.

This chain joins TRBV7-2 and TRBJ2-3; 7 positions match TRBD2. CDR1 and CDR2 (germline): SGHTA, FQGNSA. Trimming cost V 8 bases and J 1 base; bases outside gene matches: 12. The CDR3 length is 16 residues. In DNA form, the CDR3 reads TGTGCCAGCGGATACGTCGGGAGCGGGGGCACAGATACGCAGTATTTT. This translates into CASGYVGSGGTDTQYF.

This chain uses TRBV7-9 with TRBJ1-6; no reliable D call. The germline gives CDR1 SEHNR, CDR2 FQNEAQ (reference sequence). Trimming removed 5 bases at V and 4 bases at J, with 15 bases between. The CDR3 covers 16 residues. CDR3 nucleotides: TGTGCCAGCAGCGGCCCGGGATCCTCATATAATTCACCCCTCCACTTT. This codes for CASSGPGSSYNSPLHF.

This clonotype has just one count. The J gene is TRBJ2-4, the V gene TRBV11-3, with D possibly being TRBD1 (5 bases). The germline V gene has CDR1 SGHNT and CDR2 YENEEA. CDR3 length equals 14 residues. V was pared by 2 bases and J by 9 bases, with 14 bases between. The CDR3 region is CASSLRQGGGIQYF. The CDR3 DNA follows: TGTGCCAGCAGCTTAAGGCAGGGCGGCGGCATTCAGTACTTC.